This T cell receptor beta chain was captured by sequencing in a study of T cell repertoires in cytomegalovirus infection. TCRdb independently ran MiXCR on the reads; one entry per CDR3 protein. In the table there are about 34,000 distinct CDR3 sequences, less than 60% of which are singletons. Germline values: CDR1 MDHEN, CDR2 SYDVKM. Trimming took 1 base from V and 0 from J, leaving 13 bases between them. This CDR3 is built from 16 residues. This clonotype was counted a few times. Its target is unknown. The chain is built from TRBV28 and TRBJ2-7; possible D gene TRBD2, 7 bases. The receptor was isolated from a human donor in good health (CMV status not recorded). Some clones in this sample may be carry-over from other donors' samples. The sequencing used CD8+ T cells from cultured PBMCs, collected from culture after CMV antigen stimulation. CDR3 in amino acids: CASSLFLADSSYEQYF. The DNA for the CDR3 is TGTGCCAGCAGTTTATTTCTAGCGGACAGCTCCTACGAGCAGTACTTC. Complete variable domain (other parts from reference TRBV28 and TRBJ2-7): DVKVTQSSRYLVKRTGEKVFLECVQDMDHENMFWYRQDPGLGLRLIYFSYDVKMKEKGDIPEGYSVSREKKERFSLILESASTNQTSMYLCASSLFLADSSYEQYFGPGTRLTVT.